Following are 21 T cell receptor beta chains from one sample sequenced in a study of a mutant IDH1 vaccine in newly diagnosed glioma (dated by TCRdb to about 2021). Read against the paper, the sample's time point label means: baseline, week 1 (first vaccination visit). The treatment or condition label of this sample denotes: pre-vaccination baseline after standard-of-care therapy. The library relied on the immunoSEQ multiplex PCR assay. The table comes from immuneACCESS by way of TCRdb, which keeps in-frame sequences with V and J called. Part of the clones is missing from these tables; in studies checked, under half for an unresolved V gene and the rest for unknown reasons. In all, the sample holds roughly 70,000 clones, and approximately 83% of those were seen once. Around 3% of the sample comes from the top ten. The source was PBMCs, collected from a glioma patient treated with radiotherapy, temozolomide or both. These receptors all stem from a man younger than 40 with glioma.

This sequence joins TRBV29-1 and TRBJ2-7, with 7 bases fitting TRBD1. From germline, CDR1 is SQVTM and CDR2 ANQGSEA. CDR3 size: 13 residues. CDR3 sequence reads: CSAVGQTIYEQYF. For the CDR3, the DNA is TGCAGTGCCGTGGGACAGACAATCTACGAGCAGTACTTC.

V and J are TRBV6-5 and TRBJ1-6, with D uncertain. Per germline, CDR1 MNHEY and CDR2 SVGAGI. CDR3 length: 15 residues. The ends were cut back, 6 bases at V and 3 bases at J, with 12 bases in the middle. The CDR3: CASSRDHFYNSPLHF. CDR3 in DNA: TGTGCCAGCAGCCGCGACCACTTCTATAATTCACCCCTCCACTTT.

This clone was detected only a few times. The chain joins TRBV6-5 to TRBJ1-1; 7 nucleotides agree with TRBD1. Germline CDR1 is MNHEY and CDR2 is SVGAGI. The CDR3 is 15 amino acids. V trimming: 0 bases; J trimming: 3 bases; junction bases outside the gene matches: 4. The chain's CDR3 is CASSYSRQGDTEAFF. The CDR3 coding sequence is TGTGCCAGCAGTTACTCGAGGCAGGGGGACACTGAAGCTTTCTTT.

This clone showed up just a few times. The gene calls are TRBV18 and TRBJ1-1; 9 bases are a match to TRBD1. V trimming: 4 bases; J trimming: 0 bases; junction bases outside the gene matches: 3. The V gene's germline CDR1 is KGHSH and CDR2 LQKENI. The CDR3 is 15 residues long. CDR3 bases: TGTGCCAGCTCACGAACAGGGGGCATGAACACTGAAGCTTTCTTT. It encodes CASSRTGGMNTEAFF.

This chain connects TRBV19 to TRBJ2-2; TRBD1 agrees at 7 bases. The CDR3 spans 15 residues. Germline V CDR1 and CDR2: LNHDA, SQIVND (reference sequence). Trimming cost V 5 bases and J 6 bases; bases outside gene matches: 9. The CDR3 DNA reads as TGTGCCAGTAGTCTCCCCCTGACAGGGCCCGGGGAGCTGTTTTTT. Translated, it gives CASSLPLTGPGELFF.

The V and J genes are TRBV9 and TRBJ2-7; TRBD2 matches 8 bases. The CDR3 contains 14 residues. V lost 4 bases, J lost 1 base, and 4 bases stayed unmatched. Germline assignment: CDR1 SGDLS and CDR2 YYNGEE. The CDR3 sequence is CASSPGGVSYEQYF. CDR3 sequence (DNA): TGTGCCAGCAGCCCGGGGGGGGTATCCTACGAGCAGTACTTC.

This clone was detected once. The rearrangement joins TRBV5-1 to TRBJ2-5; D is perhaps TRBD1 (5 bases). The CDR3 sequence is 15 residues long. Trimming stripped 6 bases from V and 11 bases from J, with 26 bases between. CDR1 is SGHRS and CDR2 is YFSETQ in the germline V gene. CDR3 bases: TGCGCCAGCAAATTCTCGTCACAGACAGCTACGGAGCAGTACTTC. It codes for CASKFSSQTATEQYF.

The chain is built from TRBV7-9 and TRBJ2-5; D could derive from TRBD1 or TRBD2 (5 bases each). The J call may be mistaken, given a closer DNA end match to TRBJ2-7. The CDR3 totals 15 residues. Germline CDR1 and CDR2: SEHNR and FQNEAQ (reference sequence). The chain's CDR3 is CASSSGLGGGYEQYF. The CDR3 nucleotides read TGTGCCAGCAGCTCGGGCCTCGGTGGGGGCTACGAGCAGTACTTC.

This chain joins TRBV7-8 and TRBJ2-1, with TRBD2 identical over 11 bases. Germline V CDR1 and CDR2: SGHVS, FQNEAQ. After removal of 5 bases from V and 2 bases from J, the junction contained 14 bases not matched to a gene. There are 19 residues in the CDR3. CDR3 in amino acids: CASSRVNGLAGKTYNEQFF. The DNA for the CDR3 is TGTGCCAGCAGCCGCGTCAACGGACTAGCGGGTAAAACCTACAATGAGCAGTTCTTC.

The chain recombines TRBV10-2 with TRBJ2-4; perhaps TRBD1 as D (6 bases). The CDR3 extends over 17 amino acids. Trimming left V 6 bases short and J 5 bases short, with 23 bases between. Germline V gene lookup returns CDR1 WSHSY and CDR2 SAAADI. CDR3 DNA sequence: TGCGCCAGCAGGAGGGGGACCGTCACCCCAACCGAAAACATTCAGTACTTC. Its protein is CASRRGTVTPTENIQYF.

The gene calls are TRBV5-8 and TRBJ1-6; D remains unclear. With 3 bases removed from V and 9 bases from J, the gap between germline ends came to 10 bases. The length of the CDR3 is 13 residues. The V gene's germline CDR1 is SGHTS and CDR2 YDEGEE. The CDR3 DNA reads as TGTGCCAGCAGCTCGACTATTGTTTCACCCCTCCACTTT. Its translation: CASSSTIVSPLHF.

The CDR3 spells CASSPRDRGLGGELFF. DNA for the CDR3: TGCGCCAGCAGCCCTCGGGACAGGGGGCTTGGCGGGGAGCTGTTTTTT. The chain employs TRBV5-1 and TRBJ2-2; 12 nucleotides match TRBD1. Germline CDR1 SGHRS, CDR2 YFSETQ. With 4 bases clipped from V and 7 bases from J, the junction kept 8 bases outside the gene matches. This CDR3 has 16 residues.

V and J are TRBV7-6 and TRBJ2-1; 10 nucleotides align to TRBD2. The CDR3 covers 16 residues. V trimming: 0 bases; J trimming: 2 bases; junction bases outside the gene matches: 1. Germline V gene data show CDR1 as SGHVS and CDR2 as FNYEAQ. CDR3 in DNA: TGTGCCAGCAGCTTAGCGCTAGCGGGGGCCTACAATGAGCAGTTCTTC. Translated, it gives CASSLALAGAYNEQFF.

The chain combines TRBV18 with TRBJ1-2; perhaps TRBD1 as D (6 bases). V lost 2 bases, J lost 3 bases, and 13 bases lay in between. The V gene's germline CDR1 is KGHSH and CDR2 LQKENI. The length of the CDR3 is 15 residues. CDR3 region: CASSPVEGGDYGYTF. CDR3 coding DNA: TGTGCCAGCTCACCAGTCGAAGGGGGTGACTATGGCTACACCTTC.

The V and J genes are TRBV7-9 and TRBJ1-1; perhaps TRBD1 as D (6 bases). The V and J ends lost 3 bases and 2 bases respectively, with 10 bases between them. Germline assignment: CDR1 SEHNR and CDR2 FQNEAQ (reference sequence). This CDR3 region has 14 residues. This CDR3 reads CASSLVRGNTEAFF. CDR3 DNA: TGTGCCAGCAGCTTGGTCAGGGGAAACACTGAAGCTTTCTTT.

The chain uses TRBV5-1 and TRBJ2-7; maybe TRBD1 (6 bases). The V gene lost 4 bases and the J gene lost 3 bases, with 11 bases spanning the gap. The CDR3 totals 13 residues. The germline V gene has CDR1 SGHRS and CDR2 YFSETQ. The CDR3 loop reads CASSRDTNYEQYF. Written as DNA, the CDR3 is TGCGCCAGCAGCCGGGACACTAACTACGAGCAGTACTTC.

This chain uses TRBV9 with TRBJ2-3, with 8 bases lining up with TRBD2. The CDR3 has 18 amino acids. CDR1 SGDLS and CDR2 YYNGEE come from the germline V gene. V shed 3 bases and J 3 bases; nucleotides not matched to a gene: 15. The CDR3 nucleotides are TGTGCCAGCAGCGCAGAGGGAATAAGGACTAGCAGGACAGATACGCAGTATTTT. Translated: CASSAEGIRTSRTDTQYF.

This clone has just a few counts. The V and J genes are TRBV7-8 and TRBJ1-6; D gene ambiguous. Per germline, CDR1 SGHVS and CDR2 FQNEAQ. The CDR3 runs to 14 residues. V was cut by 0 bases and J by 9 bases, with 9 bases left in between. The CDR3 loop is CASSLAGNTSPLHF. CDR3 DNA: TGTGCCAGCAGCTTAGCAGGGAACACTTCACCCCTCCACTTT.

V and J are TRBV7-8 and TRBJ2-2, with D possibly TRBD2 on 6 matching bases. V dropped 5 bases and J dropped 5 bases, with 18 bases sitting between them. The germline V gene has CDR1 SGHVS and CDR2 FQNEAQ. The CDR3 is made up of 16 amino acids. The DNA for the CDR3 is TGTGCCAGCAGCCGGTTATCTGGGGGGAGAACCGGGGAGCTGTTTTTT. Translation gives CASSRLSGGRTGELFF.

The V gene is TRBV29-1, the J gene TRBJ2-1, with a possible D match to TRBD2 (7 bases). Germline lookup yields CDR1 SQVTM and CDR2 ANQGSEA. This CDR3 contains 13 residues. Trimming stripped 4 bases from V and 6 bases from J, with 13 bases between. CDR3 region: CSVVGGAPNEQFF. The CDR3 nucleotides are TGCAGCGTTGTGGGGGGGGCCCCCAATGAGCAGTTCTTC.

The V gene is TRBV2, the J gene TRBJ1-2; D call uncertain. V lost 7 bases and J 2 bases, leaving 8 bases between the germline ends. The CDR3 loop spans 12 amino acids. Per germline, CDR1 SNHLY and CDR2 FYNNEI. CDR3 sequence (DNA): TGTGCCAGCAAGGAGATCAACTATGGCTACACCTTC. This gives the protein CASKEINYGYTF.